Reported below is one TCR beta chain. At a deep level, the assay was run. An approximately 200 ng quantity of DNA, 30,000 to 35,000 T cell genomes, went into the sorted-subset replicate PCRs. Using immunoSEQ multiplex PCR, the repertoire was profiled, and TCRdb retains in-frame clones only, with some absent. The table shows roughly 1,000,000 clones, with 78% occurring only once. Each sample came from a Caucasian adult donor living in Nashville, Tennessee. V lost 6 bases, J lost 5 bases, and 16 bases lay in between. The CDR3 consists of 14 residues. The germline V gene encodes CDR1 MNHEY and CDR2 SVGAGI. This sample was taken from a study of shared clonotypes between healthy human individuals. Looking at the study overall: Plates per donor: three CD4 naive, three CD4 memory, two CD8 naive, one CD8 memory.

This receptor was taken from a man younger than 35 in good health. Some clones in this sample may be carry-over from other donors' samples. Sequenced input: memory CD4+ T cells from PBMCs. Indicated subset: CD45RA-negative fraction. The chain uses TRBV6-5 and TRBJ2-5, with unresolved D. CDR3 nucleotide sequence: TGTGCCAGCAGACTCGGTTTCTCTGCGGAGACCCAGTACTTC. Encoded protein: CASRLGFSAETQYF.